This T cell receptor (beta chain) was identified during a study of naive and memory T cell subsets. Findings and limits, study-wide: In naive cells, over 85% of TCR sequences were seen only once.

Cells stained for CD3, CD4, CD8, CD45RA, CD27 and viability were sorted into four CD45RA/CD27 subsets. CDR3 length equals 16 residues. Two oligonucleotides, mixed equimolar, formed the beta constant-region primer covering TRBC1 and TRBC2. Ligation attached a single-stranded oligonucleotide with a 12-nucleotide UMI and the SP2 primer to the cDNA 3' end. TCRdb reprocessed the UMI-ligation and nested PCR reads with MiXCR, giving one entry per CDR3 protein. The data hold 130,000 to 150,000 distinct CDR3 sequences, with 17% observed a single time. With regard to this clonotype: Its antigen is as yet unknown.

The genes are TRBV21-1 and TRBJ2-3; TRBD2 is the table's D call, not checked against the DNA. TRBV21-1 is a pseudogene. What was sequenced was naive CD4+ T cells from blood. This TCR was sampled from a human donor in good health. The CDR3, as DNA: TGTGCCAGCAGCCCGCCGGGACTAGCGAGCACAGATACGCAGTATTTT. Encoded protein: CASSPPGLASTDTQYF.